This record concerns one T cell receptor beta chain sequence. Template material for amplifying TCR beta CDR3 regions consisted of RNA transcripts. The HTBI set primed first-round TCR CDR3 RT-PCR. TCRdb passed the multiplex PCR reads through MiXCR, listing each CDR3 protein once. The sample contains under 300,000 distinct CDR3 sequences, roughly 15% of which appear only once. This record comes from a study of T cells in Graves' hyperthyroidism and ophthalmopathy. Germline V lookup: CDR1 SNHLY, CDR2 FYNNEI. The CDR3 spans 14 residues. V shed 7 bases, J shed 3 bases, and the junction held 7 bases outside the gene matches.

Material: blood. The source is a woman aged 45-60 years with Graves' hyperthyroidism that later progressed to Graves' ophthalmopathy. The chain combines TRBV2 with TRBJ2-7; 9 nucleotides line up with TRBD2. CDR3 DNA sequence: TGTGCCAGCAAGTTTAGCGGGAGCCTCTACGAGCAGTACTTC. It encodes CASKFSGSLYEQYF.